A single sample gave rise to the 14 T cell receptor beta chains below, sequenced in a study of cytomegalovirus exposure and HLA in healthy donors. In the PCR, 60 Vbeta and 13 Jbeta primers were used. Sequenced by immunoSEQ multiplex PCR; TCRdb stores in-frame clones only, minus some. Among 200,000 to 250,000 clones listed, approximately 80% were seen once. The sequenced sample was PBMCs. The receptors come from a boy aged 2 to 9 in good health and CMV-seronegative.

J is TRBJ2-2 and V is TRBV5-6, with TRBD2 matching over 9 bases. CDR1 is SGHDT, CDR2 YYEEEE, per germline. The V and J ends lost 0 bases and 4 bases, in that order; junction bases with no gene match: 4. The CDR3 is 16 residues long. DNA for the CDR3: TGTGCCAGCAGCTTGGTTCTAGCGGGACCCACCGGGGAGCTGTTTTTT. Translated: CASSLVLAGPTGELFF. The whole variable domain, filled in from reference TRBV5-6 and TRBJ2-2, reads DAGVTQSPTHLIKTRGQQVTLRCSPKSGHDTVSWYQQALGQGPQFIFQYYEEEERQRGNFPDRFSGHQFPNYSSELNVNALLLGDSALYLCASSLVLAGPTGELFFGEGSRLTVL.

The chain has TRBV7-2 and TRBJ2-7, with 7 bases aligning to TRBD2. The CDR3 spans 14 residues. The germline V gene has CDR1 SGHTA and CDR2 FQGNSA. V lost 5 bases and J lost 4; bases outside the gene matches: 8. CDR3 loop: CASSKSGAQYEQYF. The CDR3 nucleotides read TGTGCCAGCAGCAAAAGCGGGGCTCAATACGAGCAGTACTTC.

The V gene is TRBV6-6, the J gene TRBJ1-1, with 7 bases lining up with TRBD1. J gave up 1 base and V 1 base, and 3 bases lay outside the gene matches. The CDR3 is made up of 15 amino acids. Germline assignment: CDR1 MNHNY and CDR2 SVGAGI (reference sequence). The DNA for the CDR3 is TGTGCCAGCAGTTACTACTACAGGGGGAACACTGAAGCTTTCTTT. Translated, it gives CASSYYYRGNTEAFF.

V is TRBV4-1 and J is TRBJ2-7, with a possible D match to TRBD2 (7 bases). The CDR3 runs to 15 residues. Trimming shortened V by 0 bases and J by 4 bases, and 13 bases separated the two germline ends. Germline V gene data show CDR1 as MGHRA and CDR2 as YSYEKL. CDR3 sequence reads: CASSQDSGEGYEQYF. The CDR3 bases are TGCGCCAGCAGCCAAGACTCAGGGGAGGGATACGAGCAGTACTTC.

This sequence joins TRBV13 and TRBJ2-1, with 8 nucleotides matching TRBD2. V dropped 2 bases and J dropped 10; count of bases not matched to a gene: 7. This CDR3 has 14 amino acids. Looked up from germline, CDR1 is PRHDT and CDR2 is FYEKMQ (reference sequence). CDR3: CASSLRGLAGEQFF. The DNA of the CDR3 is TGTGCCAGCAGCTTACGGGGTTTAGCGGGGGAGCAGTTCTTC.

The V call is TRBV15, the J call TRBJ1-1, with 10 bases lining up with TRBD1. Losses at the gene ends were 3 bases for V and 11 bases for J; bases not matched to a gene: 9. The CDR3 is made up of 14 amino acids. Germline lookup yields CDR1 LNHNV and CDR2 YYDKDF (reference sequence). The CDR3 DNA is TGTGCCACCAGCAGCCGAGGACAGGGGGAAGGTGCTTTCTTT. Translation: CATSSRGQGEGAFF.

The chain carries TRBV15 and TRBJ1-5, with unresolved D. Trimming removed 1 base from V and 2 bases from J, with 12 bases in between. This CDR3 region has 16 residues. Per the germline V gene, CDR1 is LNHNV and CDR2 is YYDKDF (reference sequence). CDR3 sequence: CATSRVPRIRNQPQHF. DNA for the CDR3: TGTGCCACCAGCAGAGTACCCAGGATACGCAATCAGCCCCAGCATTTT.

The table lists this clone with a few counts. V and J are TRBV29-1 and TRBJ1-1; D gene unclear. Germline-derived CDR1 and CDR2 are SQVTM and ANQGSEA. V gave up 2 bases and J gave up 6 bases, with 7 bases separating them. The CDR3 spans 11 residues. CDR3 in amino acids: CSVEPSPEAFF. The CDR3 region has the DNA TGCAGCGTTGAACCGTCCCCTGAAGCTTTCTTT.

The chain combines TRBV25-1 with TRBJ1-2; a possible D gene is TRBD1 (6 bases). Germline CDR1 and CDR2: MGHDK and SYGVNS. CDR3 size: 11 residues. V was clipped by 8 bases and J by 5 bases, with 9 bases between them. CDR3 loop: CASGTPYGYTF. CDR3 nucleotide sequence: TGTGCCAGCGGGACACCGTATGGCTACACCTTC.

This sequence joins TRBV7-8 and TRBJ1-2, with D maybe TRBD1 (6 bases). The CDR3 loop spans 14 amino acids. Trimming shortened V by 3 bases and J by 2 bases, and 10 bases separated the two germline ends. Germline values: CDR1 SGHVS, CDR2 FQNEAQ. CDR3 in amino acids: CASSFGQQNYGYTF. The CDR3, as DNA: TGTGCCAGCAGCTTCGGACAGCAAAACTATGGCTACACCTTC.

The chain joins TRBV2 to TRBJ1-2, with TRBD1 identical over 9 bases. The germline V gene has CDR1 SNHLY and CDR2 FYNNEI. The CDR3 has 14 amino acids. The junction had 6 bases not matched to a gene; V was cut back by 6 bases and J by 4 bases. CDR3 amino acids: CASSSTGGSYGYTF. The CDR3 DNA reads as TGTGCCAGCAGCTCGACAGGGGGATCCTATGGCTACACCTTC.

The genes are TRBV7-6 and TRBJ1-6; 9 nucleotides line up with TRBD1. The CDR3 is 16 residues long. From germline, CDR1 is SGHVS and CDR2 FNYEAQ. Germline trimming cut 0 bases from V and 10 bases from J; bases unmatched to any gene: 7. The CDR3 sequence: CASSLAGGQGTSPLHF. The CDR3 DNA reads TGTGCCAGCAGCTTAGCGGGGGGACAGGGAACCTCACCCCTCCACTTT. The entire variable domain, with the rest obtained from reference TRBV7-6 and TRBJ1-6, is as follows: GAGVSQSPRYKVTKRGQDVALRCDPISGHVSLYWYRQALGQGPEFLTYFNYEAQQDKSGLPNDRFSAERPEGSISTLTIQRTEQRDSAMYRCASSLAGGQGTSPLHFGNGTRLTVT.

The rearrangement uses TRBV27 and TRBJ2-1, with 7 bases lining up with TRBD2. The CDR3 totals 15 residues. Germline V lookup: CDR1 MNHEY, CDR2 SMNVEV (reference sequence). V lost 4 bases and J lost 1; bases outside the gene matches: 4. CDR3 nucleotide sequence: TGTGCCAGCAGTTCCGGGAGGAGTTCCTACAATGAGCAGTTCTTC. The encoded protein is CASSSGRSSYNEQFF.

The CDR3 sequence: CASCTESSYEQYF. CDR3 DNA sequence: TGTGCCAGCTGTACAGAAAGCTCCTACGAGCAGTACTTC. The rearrangement links TRBV6-1 to TRBJ2-7; D gene uncertain. The CDR3 has 13 residues. CDR1 and CDR2 from the germline V gene are MNHNS and SASEGT. Trimming removed 8 bases at V and 0 bases at J, with 11 bases between.